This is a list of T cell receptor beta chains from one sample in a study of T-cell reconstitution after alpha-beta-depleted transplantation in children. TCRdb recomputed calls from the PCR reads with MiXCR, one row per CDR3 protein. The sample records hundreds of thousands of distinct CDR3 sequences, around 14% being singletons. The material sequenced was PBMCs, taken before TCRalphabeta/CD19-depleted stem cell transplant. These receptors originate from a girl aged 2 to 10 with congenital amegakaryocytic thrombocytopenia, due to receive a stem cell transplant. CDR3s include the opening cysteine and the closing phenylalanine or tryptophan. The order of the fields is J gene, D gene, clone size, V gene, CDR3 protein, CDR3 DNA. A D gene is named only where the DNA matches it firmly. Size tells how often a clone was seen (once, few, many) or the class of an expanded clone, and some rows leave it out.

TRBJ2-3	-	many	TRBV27	CASSSAGPDTQYF	TGTGCCAGCAGTTCGGCCGGCCCAGATACGCAGTATTTT
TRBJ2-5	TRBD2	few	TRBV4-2	CASSQEVRLAGVSQETQYF	TGTGCCAGCAGCCAAGAAGTTCGGCTAGCGGGAGTTTCGCAAGAGACCCAGTACTTC
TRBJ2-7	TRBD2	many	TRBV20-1	CSALSGRALEQYF	TGCAGTGCTCTTAGCGGGAGGGCGCTCGAGCAGTACTTC
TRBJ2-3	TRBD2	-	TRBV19	CASRRETTDTQYF	TGTGCCAGTAGGCGGGAGACCACAGATACGCAGTATTTT
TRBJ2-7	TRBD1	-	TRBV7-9	CASSFSFRGHEQYF	TGTGCCAGCAGCTTTTCATTTAGGGGGCACGAGCAGTACTTC
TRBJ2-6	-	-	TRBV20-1	CSARGLGTGANVLTF	TGCAGTGCTAGAGGATTGGGAACTGGGGCCAACGTCCTGACTTTC
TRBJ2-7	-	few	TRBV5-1	CASSLPEQRVGYEQYF	TGCGCCAGCAGTTTGCCGGAACAGCGGGTTGGGTACGAGCAGTACTTC
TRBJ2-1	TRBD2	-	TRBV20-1	CSAREVGTSGRDEQLF	TGCAGTGCTAGAGAAGTTGGGACTAGCGGGAGGGATGAGCAGCTCTTC
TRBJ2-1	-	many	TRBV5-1	CASSLARAYNEQFF	TGCGCCAGCAGCTTGGCTCGGGCATACAATGAGCAGTTCTTC
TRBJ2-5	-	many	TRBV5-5	CASSLEPGRQETQYF	TGTGCCAGCAGCTTGGAGCCTGGGCGACAAGAGACCCAGTACTTC
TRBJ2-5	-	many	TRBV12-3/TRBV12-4	CASRTGLVETQYF	TGTGCCAGCAGAACGGGGTTGGTAGAGACCCAGTACTTC
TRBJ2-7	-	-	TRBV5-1	CASSLGTPFGSPLYEQYF	TGCGCCAGCAGCTTGGGGACACCCTTTGGATCTCCCCTCTACGAGCAGTACTTC
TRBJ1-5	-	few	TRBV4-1	CASSRTADSNQPQHF	TGCGCCAGCAGCCGGACAGCCGATAGCAATCAGCCCCAGCATTTT
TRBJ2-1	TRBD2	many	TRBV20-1	CSAGGLAEGYNEQFF	TGCAGTGCTGGGGGACTAGCGGAGGGATACAATGAGCAGTTCTTC